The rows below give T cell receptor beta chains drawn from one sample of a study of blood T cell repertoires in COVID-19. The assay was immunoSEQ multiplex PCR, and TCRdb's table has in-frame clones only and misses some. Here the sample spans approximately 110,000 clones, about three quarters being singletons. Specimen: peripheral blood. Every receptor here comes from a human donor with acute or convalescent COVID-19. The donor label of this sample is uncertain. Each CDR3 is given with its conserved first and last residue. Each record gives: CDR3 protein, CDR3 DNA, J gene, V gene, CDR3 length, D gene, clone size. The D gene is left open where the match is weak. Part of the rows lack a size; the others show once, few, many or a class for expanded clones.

cdr3_aa: CASSYRRQAGKGTEAFF
cdr3_nt: TGTGCCAGCAGTTACCGACGTCAGGCAGGGAAGGGCACTGAAGCTTTCTTT
j_call: TRBJ1-1
v_call: TRBV6-2/TRBV6-3
cdr3_length: 17
d_call: -
clone_size: -

cdr3_aa: CASSPGGLSNQPQHF
cdr3_nt: TGTGCCAGCAGCCCGGGGGGCTTAAGCAATCAGCCCCAGCATTTT
j_call: TRBJ1-5
v_call: TRBV3-1/TRBV3-2
cdr3_length: 15
d_call: -
clone_size: -

cdr3_aa: CASRRGGRFNDEQFF
cdr3_nt: TGTGCCAGCCGGCGGGGGGGCCGTTTTAATGATGAGCAGTTCTTC
j_call: TRBJ2-1
v_call: TRBV28
cdr3_length: 15
d_call: TRBD2
clone_size: -

cdr3_aa: CASSRDINEKLFF
cdr3_nt: TGTGCCAGCAGTCGCGACATAAATGAAAAACTGTTTTTT
j_call: TRBJ1-4
v_call: TRBV6-2/TRBV6-3
cdr3_length: 13
d_call: -
clone_size: -

cdr3_aa: CASSLPRPAGIQYF
cdr3_nt: TGTGCCAGCAGCTTACCTCGCCCCGCAGGCATTCAGTACTTC
j_call: TRBJ2-4
v_call: TRBV7-2
cdr3_length: 14
d_call: -
clone_size: -

cdr3_aa: CASRGWTDTQYF
cdr3_nt: TGTGCCAGCCGGGGTTGGACAGATACGCAGTATTTT
j_call: TRBJ2-3
v_call: TRBV5-5
cdr3_length: 12
d_call: -
clone_size: -

cdr3_aa: CTSSQKTGSAKNIQYF
cdr3_nt: TGCACCAGCAGCCAAAAGACAGGGTCAGCCAAAAACATTCAGTACTTC
j_call: TRBJ2-4
v_call: TRBV1
cdr3_length: 16
d_call: -
clone_size: -

cdr3_aa: CASSLALLAGGQGANVLTF
cdr3_nt: TGTGCCAGCAGCTTAGCGTTGCTAGCGGGGGGGCAAGGGGCCAACGTCCTGACTTTC
j_call: TRBJ2-6
v_call: TRBV7-2
cdr3_length: 19
d_call: TRBD2
clone_size: -

cdr3_aa: CASSPPAGLYEQYF
cdr3_nt: TGTGCCAGCTCACCACCTGCAGGCCTCTACGAGCAGTACTTC
j_call: TRBJ2-7
v_call: TRBV18
cdr3_length: 14
d_call: -
clone_size: few

cdr3_aa: CASRPGGSNQPQHF
cdr3_nt: TGTGCCAGTAGACCGGGGGGTAGCAATCAGCCCCAGCATTTT
j_call: TRBJ1-5
v_call: TRBV28
cdr3_length: 14
d_call: -
clone_size: -

cdr3_aa: CASNLYPGQQNTEAFF
cdr3_nt: TGCGCCAGCAACTTATACCCGGGACAGCAGAACACTGAAGCTTTCTTT
j_call: TRBJ1-1
v_call: TRBV5-1
cdr3_length: 16
d_call: TRBD1
clone_size: -

cdr3_aa: CATSIATDTQYF
cdr3_nt: TGTGCCACCAGCATTGCGACAGATACGCAGTATTTT
j_call: TRBJ2-3
v_call: TRBV15
cdr3_length: 12
d_call: -
clone_size: -

cdr3_aa: CASSTGRGTSNQPQHF
cdr3_nt: TGTGCCAGTAGTACGGGAAGGGGGACTAGCAATCAGCCCCAGCATTTT
j_call: TRBJ1-5
v_call: TRBV19
cdr3_length: 16
d_call: -
clone_size: -

cdr3_aa: CASSLGADGYTF
cdr3_nt: TGTGCCAGCAGCTTGGGAGCCGATGGCTACACCTTC
j_call: TRBJ1-2
v_call: TRBV5-4
cdr3_length: 12
d_call: -
clone_size: few

cdr3_aa: CASSASEPQHF
cdr3_nt: TGTGCCAGCAGCGCGTCGGAGCCCCAGCATTTT
j_call: TRBJ1-5
v_call: TRBV7-4
cdr3_length: 11
d_call: -
clone_size: many

cdr3_aa: CAWSVGGVRSTEAFF
cdr3_nt: TGTGCCTGGAGTGTAGGAGGAGTTAGGAGTACTGAAGCTTTCTTT
j_call: TRBJ1-1
v_call: TRBV30
cdr3_length: 15
d_call: -
clone_size: -

cdr3_aa: CASSSAGYQPQHF
cdr3_nt: TGTGCCAGCAGCTCGGCGGGTTATCAGCCCCAGCATTTT
j_call: TRBJ1-5
v_call: TRBV5-6
cdr3_length: 13
d_call: -
clone_size: -

cdr3_aa: CAWSYRGYETQYF
cdr3_nt: TGTGCCTGGAGTTACAGGGGATACGAGACCCAGTACTTC
j_call: TRBJ2-5
v_call: TRBV30
cdr3_length: 13
d_call: TRBD1
clone_size: few

cdr3_aa: CASLYQGAVAKRNTGELFF
cdr3_nt: TGTGCCAGTCTATATCAGGGGGCAGTCGCGAAGCGGAACACCGGGGAGCTGTTTTTT
j_call: TRBJ2-2
v_call: TRBV2
cdr3_length: 19
d_call: TRBD1
clone_size: -